The 13 T cell receptor beta chains given below trace back to one sample, sequenced in a study of cytomegalovirus exposure and HLA in healthy donors. The PCR used 60 Vbeta and 13 Jbeta primers. TCRdb's table, derived via immunoSEQ multiplex PCR, lists solely in-frame clones and lacks some. Here the sample spans 180,000 or so clones, approximately 79% being singletons. The sample consisted of PBMCs. The receptor set was obtained from a man aged 45-65 years in good health and CMV-seropositive.

This clone is a singleton in its sample. One end of the junction fails to match germline, which may point to a read error. The rearrangement uses TRBV6-5 and TRBJ1-1, with a weak D call TRBD1 (5 bases). The CDR3 sequence is 15 residues long. The germline gives CDR1 MNHEY, CDR2 SVGAGI. For the CDR3, the DNA is TGTACCAGCACACATCAGGGATACATGAACACTGAAGCTTTCTTT. Protein: CTSTHQGYMNTEAFF.

Remarks on this clone: The junction differs from germline at one of its ends, possibly a read error. The chain is built from TRBV7-9 and TRBJ1-4; tentative D call: TRBD1 (5 bases). In germline, CDR1 is SEHNR, CDR2 FQNEAQ (reference sequence). The CDR3 has 13 residues. The CDR3 DNA sequence: TGTGCCAGCAGCTTAGATAGGGCTGGGGCTCGGATTTTT. It yields the protein CASSLDRAGARIF.

This clone is a singleton in its sample. The genes are TRBV5-1 and TRBJ1-2, with 7 bases matching TRBD1. CDR1 is SGHRS, CDR2 YFSETQ, per germline. The CDR3 contains 14 residues. Germline trimming cut 4 bases from V and 6 bases from J; bases unmatched to any gene: 9. The CDR3 sequence is CASSDDRVKDGYTF. The CDR3 DNA reads as TGCGCCAGCAGCGACGACAGGGTTAAGGATGGCTACACCTTC.

The chain joins TRBV15 to TRBJ2-2; no clear D gene. The CDR3 runs to 15 residues. Trimming pared 1 base from V and 3 bases from J, leaving 9 bases between. The germline gives CDR1 LNHNV, CDR2 YYDKDF (reference sequence). As DNA, the CDR3 is TGTGCCACCAGCAGAGGTTCAACGGACACCGGGGAGCTGTTTTTT. This gives the protein CATSRGSTDTGELFF.

This clone appeared once. The chain is built from TRBV4-2 and TRBJ2-6; TRBD2 aligns across 9 bases. This CDR3 contains 18 residues. The ends lost 4 bases at V and 0 bases at J; junction bases unmatched: 7. Germline CDR1 LGHNA, CDR2 YNFKEQ. CDR3 sequence: CASSLYGTSSSGANVLTF. The CDR3 DNA follows: TGTGCCAGCAGCCTCTATGGGACTAGCAGCTCTGGGGCCAACGTCCTGACTTTC.

This clone was seen once. This chain joins TRBV28 and TRBJ1-3, with TRBD1 as a possible D gene (5 bases). From germline, CDR1 is MDHEN and CDR2 SYDVKM. The CDR3 spans 14 residues. V was shortened by 5 bases and J by 3 bases, with 11 bases between the two germline ends. The CDR3 reads CASSPRTSGNTIYF. The CDR3 DNA sequence: TGTGCCAGCAGTCCCCGGACAAGTGGAAACACCATATATTTT.

This chain connects TRBV15 to TRBJ2-7; 7 bases fit TRBD1. The length of the CDR3 is 13 residues. Unmatched junction bases numbered 0, after V lost 0 bases and J lost 4 bases. CDR1 and CDR2 (germline): LNHNV, YYDKDF (reference sequence). The CDR3 loop is CATSREQGYEQYV. CDR3 DNA sequence: TGTGCCACCAGCAGAGAACAGGGGTACGAGCAGTACGTC.

This clone was seen more than once but under ten times. The chain links TRBV7-7 to TRBJ2-5; TRBD1 matches at 9 bases. Germline V CDR1 and CDR2: SSHAT, FNYEAQ (reference sequence). Trimming removed 5 bases from V and 5 bases from J; junction bases left unmatched: 6. The CDR3 is made up of 14 amino acids. The CDR3 coding sequence is TGTGCCAGCAGCGCAACAGGGGGCGGCGAGACCCAGTACTTC. Residues: CASSATGGGETQYF.

This clone was detected a few times. The chain employs TRBV15 and TRBJ2-2; D may be TRBD1 (5 bases). Trimming removed 4 bases from V and 0 bases from J, with 12 bases in between. The CDR3 consists of 16 residues. The V gene's germline CDR1 is LNHNV and CDR2 YYDKDF (reference sequence). The DNA of the CDR3 is TGTGCCACCAGCACTCCGGAAGGGGCGAACACCGGGGAGCTGTTTTTT. Its protein is CATSTPEGANTGELFF.

CDR3 bases: TGTGCCAGTAAGGAGACGGCCGCAACTAATGAAAAACTGTTTTTT. This gives the protein CASKETAATNEKLFF. The chain has TRBV19 and TRBJ1-4, with D uncertain. CDR1 LNHDA and CDR2 SQIVND come from the germline V gene (reference sequence). This CDR3 has 15 amino acids. V dropped 7 bases and J dropped 0 bases, with 12 bases sitting between them. Based on the CDR3 plus reference TRBV19 and TRBJ1-4, the full variable domain is DGGITQSPKYLFRKEGQNVTLSCEQNLNHDAMYWYRQDPGQGLRLIYYSQIVNDFQKGDIAEGYSVSREKKESFPLTVTSAQKNPTAFYLCASKETAATNEKLFFGSGTQLSVL.

The rearrangement links TRBV7-9 to TRBJ1-1; no clear D gene. The CDR3 is 13 residues long. Germline loops: CDR1 SEHNR, CDR2 FQNEAQ (reference sequence). Trimming removed 1 base from V and 10 bases from J, with 13 bases in between. CDR3 sequence: CASSLGAAVGAFF. The CDR3 DNA reads TGTGCCAGCAGCTTAGGTGCGGCAGTGGGAGCTTTCTTT.

J is TRBJ2-4 and V is TRBV27; the D gene is possibly TRBD2 (6 bases). CDR3 length: 17 amino acids. CDR1 MNHEY and CDR2 SMNVEV come from the germline V gene (reference sequence). V dropped 0 bases and J dropped 0 bases, with 12 bases sitting between them. As DNA, the CDR3 is TGTGCCAGCAGTTTATCGGCGGGGAAAGTAGCCAAAAACATTCAGTACTTC. Translating gives CASSLSAGKVAKNIQYF.

CDR3 protein: CASSRTGGTYEQYF. In DNA form, the CDR3 reads TGTGCCAGCAGCCGGACAGGGGGGACCTACGAGCAGTACTTC. The chain employs TRBV4-2 and TRBJ2-7; 10 bases line up with TRBD1. Losses at the gene ends were 4 bases for V and 2 bases for J; bases not matched to a gene: 2. Germline V gives CDR1 LGHNA, CDR2 YNFKEQ. The CDR3 spans 14 residues.